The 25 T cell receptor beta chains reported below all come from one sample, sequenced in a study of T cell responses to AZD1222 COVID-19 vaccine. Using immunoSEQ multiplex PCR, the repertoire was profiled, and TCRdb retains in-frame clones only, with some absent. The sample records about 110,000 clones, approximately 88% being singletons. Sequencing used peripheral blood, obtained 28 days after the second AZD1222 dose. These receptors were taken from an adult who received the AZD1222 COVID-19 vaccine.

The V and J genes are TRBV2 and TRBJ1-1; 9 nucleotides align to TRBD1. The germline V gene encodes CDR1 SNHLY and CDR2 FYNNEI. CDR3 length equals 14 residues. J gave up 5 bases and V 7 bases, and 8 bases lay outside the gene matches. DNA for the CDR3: TGTGCCAGCACCCCGGGACAGGGTAGGACTGAAGCTTTCTTT. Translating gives CASTPGQGRTEAFF.

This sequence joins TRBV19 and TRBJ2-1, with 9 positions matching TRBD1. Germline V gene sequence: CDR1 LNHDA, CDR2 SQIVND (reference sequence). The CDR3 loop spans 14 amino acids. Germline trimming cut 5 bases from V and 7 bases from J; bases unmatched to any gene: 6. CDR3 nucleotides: TGTGCCAGTAGTGCCGGGACAGGGAGGAATGAGCAGTTCTTC. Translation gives CASSAGTGRNEQFF. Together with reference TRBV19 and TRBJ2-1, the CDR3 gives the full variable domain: DGGITQSPKYLFRKEGQNVTLSCEQNLNHDAMYWYRQDPGQGLRLIYYSQIVNDFQKGDIAEGYSVSREKKESFPLTVTSAQKNPTAFYLCASSAGTGRNEQFFGPGTRLTVL.

CDR3 sequence reads: CASSAPTAAGEQYF. Written as DNA, the CDR3 is TGTGCCAGCAGCGCTCCGACTGCAGCAGGGGAGCAGTACTTC. The chain couples TRBV7-9 to TRBJ2-7; a possible D gene is TRBD1 (5 bases). Trimming removed 5 bases at V and 7 bases at J, with 18 bases between. The CDR3 runs to 14 residues. The germline V gene encodes CDR1 SEHNR and CDR2 FQNEAQ (reference sequence).

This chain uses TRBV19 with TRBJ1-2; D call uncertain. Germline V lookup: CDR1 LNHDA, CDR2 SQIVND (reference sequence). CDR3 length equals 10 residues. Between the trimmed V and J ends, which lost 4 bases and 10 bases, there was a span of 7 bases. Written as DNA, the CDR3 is TGTGCCAGTAGTAACCCGTTCTACACCTTC. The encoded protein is CASSNPFYTF.

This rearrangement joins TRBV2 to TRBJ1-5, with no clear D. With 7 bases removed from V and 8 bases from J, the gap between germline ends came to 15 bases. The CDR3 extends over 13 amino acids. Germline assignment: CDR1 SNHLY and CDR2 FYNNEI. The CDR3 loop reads CASNRLGLEPQHF. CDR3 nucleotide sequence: TGTGCCAGCAATCGCCTAGGTCTGGAGCCCCAGCATTTT.

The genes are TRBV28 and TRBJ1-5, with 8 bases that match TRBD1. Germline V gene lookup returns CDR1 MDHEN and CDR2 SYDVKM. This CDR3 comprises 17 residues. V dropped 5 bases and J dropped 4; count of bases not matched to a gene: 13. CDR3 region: CASSPPPGQAFNQPQHF. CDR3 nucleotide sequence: TGTGCCAGCAGTCCCCCCCCGGGACAGGCGTTTAATCAGCCCCAGCATTTT.

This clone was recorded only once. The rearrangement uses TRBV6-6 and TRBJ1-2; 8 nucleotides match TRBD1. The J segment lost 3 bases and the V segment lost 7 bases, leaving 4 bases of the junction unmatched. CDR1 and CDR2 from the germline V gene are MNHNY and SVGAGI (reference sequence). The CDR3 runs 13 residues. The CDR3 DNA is TGTGCCAGCAAACCGGGACAGGACTATGGCTACACCTTC. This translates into CASKPGQDYGYTF.

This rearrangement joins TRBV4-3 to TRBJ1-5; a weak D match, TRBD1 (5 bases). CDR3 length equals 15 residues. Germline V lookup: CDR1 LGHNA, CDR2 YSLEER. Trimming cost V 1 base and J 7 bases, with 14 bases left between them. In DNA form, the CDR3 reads TGCGCCAGCAGCCAAGCTGAGGGACGGGGCCAGCCCCAGCATTTT. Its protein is CASSQAEGRGQPQHF.

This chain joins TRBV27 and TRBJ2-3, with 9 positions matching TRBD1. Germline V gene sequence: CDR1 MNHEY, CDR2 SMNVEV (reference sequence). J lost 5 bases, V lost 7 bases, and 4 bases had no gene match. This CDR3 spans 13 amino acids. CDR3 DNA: TGTGCCAGCACTGGACAGGGGTTAGATACGCAGTATTTT. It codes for CASTGQGLDTQYF.

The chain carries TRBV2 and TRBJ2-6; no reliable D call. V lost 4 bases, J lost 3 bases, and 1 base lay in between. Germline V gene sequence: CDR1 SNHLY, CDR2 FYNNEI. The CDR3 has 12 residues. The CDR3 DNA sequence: TGTGCCAGCAGTGGTGGGGCCAACGTCCTGACTTTC. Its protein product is CASSGGANVLTF.

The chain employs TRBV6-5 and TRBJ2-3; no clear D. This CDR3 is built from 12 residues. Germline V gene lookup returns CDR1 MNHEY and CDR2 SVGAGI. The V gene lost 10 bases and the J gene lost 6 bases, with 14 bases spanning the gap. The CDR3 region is CATREASDTQYF. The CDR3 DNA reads TGTGCCACCCGAGAGGCTTCCGATACGCAGTATTTT.

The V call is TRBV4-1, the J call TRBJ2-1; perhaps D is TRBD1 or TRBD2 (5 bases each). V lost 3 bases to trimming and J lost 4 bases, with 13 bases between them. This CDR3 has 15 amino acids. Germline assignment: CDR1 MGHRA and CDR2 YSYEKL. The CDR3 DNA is TGCGCCAGCAGCCATACCGGGACGGGTTACAATGAGCAGTTCTTC. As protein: CASSHTGTGYNEQFF.

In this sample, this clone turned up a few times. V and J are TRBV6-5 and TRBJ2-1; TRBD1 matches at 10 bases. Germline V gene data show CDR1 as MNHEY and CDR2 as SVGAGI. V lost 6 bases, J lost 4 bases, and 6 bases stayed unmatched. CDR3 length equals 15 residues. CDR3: CASRYDRGQYNEQFF. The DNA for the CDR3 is TGTGCCAGCAGATATGACAGGGGGCAGTACAATGAGCAGTTCTTC.

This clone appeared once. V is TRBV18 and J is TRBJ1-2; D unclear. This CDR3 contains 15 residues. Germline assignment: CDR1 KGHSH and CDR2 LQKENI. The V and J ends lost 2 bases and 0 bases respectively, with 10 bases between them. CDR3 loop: CASSPGPPANYGYTF. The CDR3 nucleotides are TGTGCCAGCTCACCAGGCCCCCCGGCTAACTATGGCTACACCTTC.

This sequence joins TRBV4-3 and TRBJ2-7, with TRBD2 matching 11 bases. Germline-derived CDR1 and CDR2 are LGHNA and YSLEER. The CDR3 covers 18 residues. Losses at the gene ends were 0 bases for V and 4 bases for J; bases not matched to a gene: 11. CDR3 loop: CASSQDLAGGSFRYEQYF. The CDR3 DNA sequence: TGCGCCAGCAGCCAAGACCTAGCGGGGGGCTCATTTAGGTACGAGCAGTACTTC.

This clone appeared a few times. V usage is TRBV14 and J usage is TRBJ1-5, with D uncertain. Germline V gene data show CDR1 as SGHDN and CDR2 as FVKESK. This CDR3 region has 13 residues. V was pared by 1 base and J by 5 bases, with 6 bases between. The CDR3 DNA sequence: TGTGCCAGCAGCCAAGGGGGTCATCAGCCCCAGCATTTT. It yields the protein CASSQGGHQPQHF.

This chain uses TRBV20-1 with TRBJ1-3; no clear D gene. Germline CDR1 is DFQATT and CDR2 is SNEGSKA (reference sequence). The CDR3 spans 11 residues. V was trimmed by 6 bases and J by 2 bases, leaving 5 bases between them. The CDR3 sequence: CSASTGNTIYF. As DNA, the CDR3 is TGCAGTGCATCCACTGGAAACACCATATATTTT.

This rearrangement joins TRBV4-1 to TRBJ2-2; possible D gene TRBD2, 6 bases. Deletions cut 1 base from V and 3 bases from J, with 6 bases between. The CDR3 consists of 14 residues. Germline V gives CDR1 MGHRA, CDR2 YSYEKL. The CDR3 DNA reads TGCGCCAGCAGCCAAGGGAGGGACACCGGGGAGCTGTTTTTT. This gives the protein CASSQGRDTGELFF.

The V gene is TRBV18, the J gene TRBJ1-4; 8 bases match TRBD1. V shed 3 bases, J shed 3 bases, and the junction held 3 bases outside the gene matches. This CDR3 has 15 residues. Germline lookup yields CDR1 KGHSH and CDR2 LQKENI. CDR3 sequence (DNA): TGTGCCAGCTCACCCCTACAGGGGGCTAATGAAAAACTGTTTTTT. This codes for CASSPLQGANEKLFF.

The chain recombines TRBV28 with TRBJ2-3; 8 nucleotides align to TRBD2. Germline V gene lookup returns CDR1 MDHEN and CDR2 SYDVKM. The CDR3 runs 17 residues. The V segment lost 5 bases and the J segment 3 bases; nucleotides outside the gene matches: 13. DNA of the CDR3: TGTGCCAGCAGTCCTTTCCCCCTAGCGGGTAGTACAGATACGCAGTATTTT. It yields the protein CASSPFPLAGSTDTQYF.

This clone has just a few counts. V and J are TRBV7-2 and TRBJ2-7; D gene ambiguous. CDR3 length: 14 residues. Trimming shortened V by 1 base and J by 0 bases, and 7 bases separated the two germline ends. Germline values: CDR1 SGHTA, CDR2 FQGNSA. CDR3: CASSLGLSSYEQYF. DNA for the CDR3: TGTGCCAGCAGCTTAGGTCTAAGCTCCTACGAGCAGTACTTC.

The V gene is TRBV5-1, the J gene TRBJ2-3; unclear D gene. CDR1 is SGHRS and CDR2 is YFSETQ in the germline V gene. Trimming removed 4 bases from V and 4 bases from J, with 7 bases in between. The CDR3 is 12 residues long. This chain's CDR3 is CASSPGPDTQYF. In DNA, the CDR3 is TGCGCCAGCAGCCCTGGGCCAGATACGCAGTATTTT.

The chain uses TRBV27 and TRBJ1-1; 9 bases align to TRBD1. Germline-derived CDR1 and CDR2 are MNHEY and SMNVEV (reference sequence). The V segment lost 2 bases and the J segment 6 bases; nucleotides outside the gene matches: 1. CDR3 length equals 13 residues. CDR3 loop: CASSLRQGAEAFF. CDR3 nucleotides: TGTGCCAGCAGTTTAAGACAGGGGGCTGAAGCTTTCTTT.

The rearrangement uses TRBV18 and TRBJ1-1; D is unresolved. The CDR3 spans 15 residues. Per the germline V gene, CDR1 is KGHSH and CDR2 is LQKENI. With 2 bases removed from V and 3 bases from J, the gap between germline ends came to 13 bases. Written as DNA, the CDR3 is TGTGCCAGCTCACCAATTATTGGTCGTGACACTGAAGCTTTCTTT. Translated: CASSPIIGRDTEAFF. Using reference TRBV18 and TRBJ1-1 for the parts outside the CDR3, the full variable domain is NAGVMQNPRHLVRRRGQEARLRCSPMKGHSHVYWYRQLPEEGLKFMVYLQKENIIDESGMPKERFSAEFPKEGPSILRIQQVVRGDSAAYFCASSPIIGRDTEAFFGQGTRLTVV.

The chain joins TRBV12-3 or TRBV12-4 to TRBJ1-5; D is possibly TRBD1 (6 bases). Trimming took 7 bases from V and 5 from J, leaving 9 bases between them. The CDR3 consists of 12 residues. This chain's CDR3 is CASKAGDQPQHF. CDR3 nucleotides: TGTGCCAGCAAGGCAGGGGATCAGCCCCAGCATTTT.